This TCR beta chain was recovered during a study of siplizumab effects on memory and regulatory T cells. The germline V and J ends were trimmed by 5 bases and 4 bases, with 20 bases remaining between them. Germline V gene lookup returns CDR1 MDHEN and CDR2 SYDVKM. CDR3 length equals 16 residues. About this clone itself: The antigen is not known.

General study results and limits: Assignment of a naive or memory phenotype failed for roughly 80-97% of the proliferating CD4+ or CD8+ clones.

TCRdb keeps only in-frame clones here, not all; method: immunoSEQ multiplex PCR. This sample carries approximately 100,000 clones, 94% of them seen once, and the ten largest clones take about 0.6%. The chain has TRBV28 and TRBJ1-1, with a possible D match to TRBD1 (5 bases). This TCR came from a human donor in good health. Sequences were obtained from Tregs sorted from blood. The CDR3 DNA sequence: TGTGCCAGCAGTCCACGGGGGGGAGTTCGGAGCACTGAAGCTTTCTTT. This translates into CASSPRGGVRSTEAFF. Complete variable domain (other parts from reference TRBV28 and TRBJ1-1): DVKVTQSSRYLVKRTGEKVFLECVQDMDHENMFWYRQDPGLGLRLIYFSYDVKMKEKGDIPEGYSVSREKKERFSLILESASTNQTSMYLCASSPRGGVRSTEAFFGQGTRLTVV.